This T cell receptor beta chain emerged from a study of a mutant IDH1 vaccine in newly diagnosed glioma. As for the study in general: Patients were started on vaccination 4-6 weeks after radiotherapy alone, or with temozolomide cycles. Of treated patients, around 62% were men and about 38% women, averaging 40.4 years. It was radiotherapy, temozolomide, or both that patients received previously, with most receiving both.

This clone showed up just once. The antigen is unknown. The table came from immunoSEQ multiplex PCR; TCRdb's copy has only in-frame clones and leaves some out. The sample contains 50,000 or so clones, under 90% of which appear only once. Described time point: week 5, during vaccination. Vaccination used 300 ug of mutant IDH1 20-mer peptide per dose, with topical imiquimod. Germline CDR1 MNHNS, CDR2 SASEGT. Trimming took 6 bases from V and 1 from J, leaving 6 bases between them. This CDR3 has 12 residues. The source is a woman in her fifties or sixties with glioma. This chain uses TRBV6-1 with TRBJ1-1, with D unclear. The specimen comprised PBMCs, sampled from a glioma patient whose treatment included an IDH1 peptide vaccine. This CDR3 reads CASSERNTEAFF. CDR3 bases: TGTGCCAGCAGCGAGCGGAACACTGAAGCTTTCTTT.